This T cell receptor beta chain was documented in a study of early T cells in non-severe SARS-CoV-2 infection. Study information: The input, bulk RNA from unsorted whole blood, was sequenced, and chains were unpaired.

Per germline, CDR1 DFQATT and CDR2 SNEGSKA (reference sequence). J was trimmed by 1 base and V by 2 bases; bases with no gene match: 2. This CDR3 contains 14 residues. MiXCR, applied by TCRdb to the 5' RACE reads, yields one record per CDR3 protein. Of fewer than 120,000 distinct CDR3 sequences listed, about 12% are singletons. Ten or more counts support this clonotype. The sequence was obtained from an adult who was a healthcare worker with PCR-confirmed SARS-CoV-2 infection or an uninfected control (not recorded which). The sequencing used whole blood, collected at baseline. This chain uses TRBV20-1 with TRBJ2-3; 8 nucleotides agree with TRBD2. The CDR3 nucleotides read TGCAGTGCTAGAAGCGGGAGAGGCACAGATACGCAGTATTTT. Translated, it gives CSARSGRGTDTQYF.